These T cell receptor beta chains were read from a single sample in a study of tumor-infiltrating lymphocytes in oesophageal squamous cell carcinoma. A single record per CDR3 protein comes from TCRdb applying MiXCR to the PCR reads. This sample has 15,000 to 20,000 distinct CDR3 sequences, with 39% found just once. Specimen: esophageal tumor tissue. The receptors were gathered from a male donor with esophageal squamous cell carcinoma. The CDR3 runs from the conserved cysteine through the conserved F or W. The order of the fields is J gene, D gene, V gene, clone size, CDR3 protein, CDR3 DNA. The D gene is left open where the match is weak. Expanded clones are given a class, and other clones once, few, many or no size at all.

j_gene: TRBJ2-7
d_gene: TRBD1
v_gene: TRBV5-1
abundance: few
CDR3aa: CASSIGTGATYEQYF
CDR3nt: TGCGCCAGCAGCATAGGGACAGGGGCAACCTACGAGCAGTACTTC

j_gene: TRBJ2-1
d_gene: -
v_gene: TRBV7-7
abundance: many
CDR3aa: CASSLESNNEQFF
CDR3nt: TGTGCTAGCAGCTTAGAATCCAACAATGAGCAGTTCTTC

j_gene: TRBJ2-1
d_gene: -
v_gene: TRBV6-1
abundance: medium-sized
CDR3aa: CASIPNPTYNEQFF
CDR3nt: TGTGCCAGCATACCCAATCCCACCTACAATGAGCAGTTCTTC

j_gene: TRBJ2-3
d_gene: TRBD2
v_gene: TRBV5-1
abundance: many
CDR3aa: CASSKGLGDTQYF
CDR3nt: TGCGCCAGCAGCAAGGGACTAGGAGATACGCAGTATTTT

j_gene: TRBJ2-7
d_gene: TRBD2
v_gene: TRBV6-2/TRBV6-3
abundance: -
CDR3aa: CASSIAGGGSYEQYF
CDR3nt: TGTGCCAGCAGTATAGCGGGAGGTGGCTCCTACGAGCAGTACTTC

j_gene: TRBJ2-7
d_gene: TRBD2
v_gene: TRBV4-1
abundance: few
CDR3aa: CASSQDGAGVAYEQYF
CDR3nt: TGCGCCAGCAGCCAAGATGGGGCGGGAGTTGCCTACGAGCAGTACTTC

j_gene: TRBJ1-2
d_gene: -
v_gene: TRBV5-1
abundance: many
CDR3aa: CASSRNRVVDGYTF
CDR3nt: TGCGCCAGCAGCCGAAATAGAGTCGTGGATGGCTACACCTTC

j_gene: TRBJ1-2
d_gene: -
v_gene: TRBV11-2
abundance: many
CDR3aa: CASSTENYGYTF
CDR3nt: TGTGCCAGCAGCACTGAGAACTATGGCTACACCTTC

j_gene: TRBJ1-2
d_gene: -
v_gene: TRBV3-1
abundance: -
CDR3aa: CASSQETLYGYTF
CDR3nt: TGTGCCAGCAGCCAAGAAACTTTGTATGGCTACACCTTC

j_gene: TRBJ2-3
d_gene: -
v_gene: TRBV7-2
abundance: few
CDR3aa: CASSLVAFQGGDTQYF
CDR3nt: TGTGCCAGCAGCTTAGTGGCCTTTCAGGGAGGAGATACGCAGTATTTT

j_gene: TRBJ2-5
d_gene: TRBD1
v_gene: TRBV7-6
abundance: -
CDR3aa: CASSLGQGEETQYF
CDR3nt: TGTGCTAGCAGCTTAGGACAGGGGGAAGAGACCCAGTACTTC

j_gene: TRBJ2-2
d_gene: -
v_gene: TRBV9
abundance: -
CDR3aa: CASSLSGGVNTGELFF
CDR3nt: TGTGCCAGCAGCCTTAGTGGGGGTGTCAACACCGGGGAGCTGTTTTTT

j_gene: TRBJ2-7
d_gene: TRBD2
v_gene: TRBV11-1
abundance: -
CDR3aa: CASSSLAGVYEQYF
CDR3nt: TGTGCCAGCAGCTCACTAGCGGGAGTTTACGAGCAGTACTTC

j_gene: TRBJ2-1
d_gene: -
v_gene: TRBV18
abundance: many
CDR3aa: CASSHNSGSYNEQFF
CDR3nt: TGTGCCAGCTCGCACAACAGTGGCTCCTACAATGAGCAGTTCTTC

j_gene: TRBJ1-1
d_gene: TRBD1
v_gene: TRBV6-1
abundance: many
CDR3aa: CASNSGQGKAFF
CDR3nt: TGTGCCAGCAATTCCGGACAGGGAAAGGCTTTCTTT

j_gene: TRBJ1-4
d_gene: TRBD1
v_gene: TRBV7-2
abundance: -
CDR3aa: CARSGGTGDQKRLFF
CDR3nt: TGTGCCAGAAGCGGCGGGACAGGGGACCAGAAAAGGCTGTTTTTT

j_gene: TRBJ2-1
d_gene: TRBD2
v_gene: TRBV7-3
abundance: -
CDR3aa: CASSRGLAGALGEQFF
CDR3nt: TGTGCCAGCAGCCGAGGACTAGCGGGAGCCCTAGGCGAGCAGTTCTTC

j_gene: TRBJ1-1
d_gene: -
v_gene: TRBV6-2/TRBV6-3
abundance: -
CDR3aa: CASTDRITMNTEAFF
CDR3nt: TGTGCCAGCACCGACCGAATCACCATGAACACTGAAGCTTTCTTT

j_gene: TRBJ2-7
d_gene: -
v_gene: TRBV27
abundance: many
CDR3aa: CASRCEQYF
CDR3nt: TGTGCCAGCAGGTGCGAGCAGTACTTC

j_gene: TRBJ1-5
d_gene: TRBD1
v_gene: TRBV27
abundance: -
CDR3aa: CASRTGTGGRPQHF
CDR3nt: TGTGCCAGCAGGACCGGGACAGGGGGCCGGCCCCAGCATTTT

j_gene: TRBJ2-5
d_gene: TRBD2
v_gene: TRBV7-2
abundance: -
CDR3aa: CASSSRLAGGPSQETQYF
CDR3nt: TGTGCCAGCAGCTCCCGACTAGCGGGAGGGCCCTCTCAAGAGACCCAGTACTTC

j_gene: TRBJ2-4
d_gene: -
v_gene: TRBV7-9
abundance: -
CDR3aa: CASSLVASSNEQYF
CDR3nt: TGTGCTAGCAGCTTAGTGGCTAGTAGCAATGAGCAGTACTTC

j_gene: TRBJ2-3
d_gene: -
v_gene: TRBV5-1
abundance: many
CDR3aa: CASSLTGTRADTQYF
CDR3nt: TGCGCCAGCAGCTTGACGGGAACAAGGGCAGATACGCAGTATTTT

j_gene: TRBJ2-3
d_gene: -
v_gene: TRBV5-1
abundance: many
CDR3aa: CASSFQSSTDTQYF
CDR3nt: TGCGCCAGCAGCTTTCAGTCTAGCACAGATACGCAGTATTTT

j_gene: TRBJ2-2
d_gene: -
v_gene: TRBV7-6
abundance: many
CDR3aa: CASSLDEGGLDTGELFF
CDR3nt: TGTGCCAGCAGCTTAGATGAGGGGGGTTTGGACACCGGGGAGCTGTTTTTT

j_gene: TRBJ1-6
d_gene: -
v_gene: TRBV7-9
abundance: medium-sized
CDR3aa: CASSYRVRGSPLHF
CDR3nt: TGTGCCAGCAGCTACAGGGTTCGGGGGTCACCCCTCCACTTT

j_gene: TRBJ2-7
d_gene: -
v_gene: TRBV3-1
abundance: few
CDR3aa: CASSQGIGLLYEQYF
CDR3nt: TGTGCCAGCAGCCAAGGAATAGGGCTCCTCTACGAGCAGTACTTC

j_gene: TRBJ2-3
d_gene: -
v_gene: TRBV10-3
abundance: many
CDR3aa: CAITDGPPDTQYF
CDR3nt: TGTGCCATCACGGACGGGCCCCCCGATACGCAGTATTTT

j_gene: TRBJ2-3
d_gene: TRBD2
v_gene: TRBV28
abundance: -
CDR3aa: CASSFPGTSGYSYNEQYF
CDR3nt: TGTGCCAGCAGTTTCCCCGGGACTAGCGGATACTCCTACAATGAGCAGTACTTT

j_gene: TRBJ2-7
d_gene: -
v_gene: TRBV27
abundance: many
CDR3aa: CASSSHPPREKSYEQYF
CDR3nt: TGTGCCAGCAGTTCTCACCCCCCCAGGGAAAAAAGCTACGAGCAGTACTTC

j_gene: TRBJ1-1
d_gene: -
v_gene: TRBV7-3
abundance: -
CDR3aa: CASRIDRNTEAFF
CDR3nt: TGTGCCAGCCGGATCGACAGAAACACTGAAGCTTTCTTT

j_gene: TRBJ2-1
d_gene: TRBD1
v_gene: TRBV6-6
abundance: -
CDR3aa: CASSYSTGGIDEQFF
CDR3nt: TGTGCCAGCAGTTACTCGACAGGGGGCATCGATGAGCAGTTCTTC

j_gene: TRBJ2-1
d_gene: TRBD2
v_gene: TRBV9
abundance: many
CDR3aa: CASTPPGRVYNEQFF
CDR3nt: TGTGCCAGCACCCCTCCCGGGAGGGTTTACAATGAGCAGTTCTTC

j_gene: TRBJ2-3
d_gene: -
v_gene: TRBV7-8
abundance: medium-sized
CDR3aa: CASSLGSTPSSTDTQYF
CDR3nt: TGTGCCAGCAGCTTAGGATCCACCCCATCTAGCACAGATACGCAGTATTTT

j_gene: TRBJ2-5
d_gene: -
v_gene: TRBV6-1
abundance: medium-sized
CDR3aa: CASSGRPGRQETQYF
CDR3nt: TGTGCCAGCAGTGGACGCCCCGGGAGACAAGAGACCCAGTACTTC

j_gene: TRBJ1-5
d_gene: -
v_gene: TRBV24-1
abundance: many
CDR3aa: CATSDEPRPPNQPQHF
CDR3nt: TGTGCCACCAGTGACGAGCCCCGGCCGCCCAATCAGCCCCAGCATTTT

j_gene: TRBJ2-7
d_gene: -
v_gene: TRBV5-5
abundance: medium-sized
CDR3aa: CASSLPGTLYEQYF
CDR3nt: TGTGCCAGCAGCTTGCCCGGGACTCTCTACGAGCAGTACTTC

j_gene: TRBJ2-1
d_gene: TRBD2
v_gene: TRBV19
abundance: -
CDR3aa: CASSSLAGVGVWDNEQFF
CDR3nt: TGTGCCAGTAGTTCACTAGCGGGAGTGGGAGTTTGGGACAATGAGCAGTTCTTC

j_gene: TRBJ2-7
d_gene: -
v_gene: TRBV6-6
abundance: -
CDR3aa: CASSYSATYSYEQYF
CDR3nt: TGTGCCAGCAGTTACTCGGCTACCTATTCCTACGAGCAGTACTTC

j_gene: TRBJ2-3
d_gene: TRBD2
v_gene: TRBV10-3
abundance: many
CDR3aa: CAISPGLTSSTDTQYF
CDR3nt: TGTGCCATCAGTCCGGGACTAACATCTAGCACAGATACGCAGTATTTT

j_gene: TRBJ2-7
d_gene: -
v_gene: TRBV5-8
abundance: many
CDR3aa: CASSVWGIFYEQYF
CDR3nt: TGTGCCAGCAGCGTCTGGGGGATTTTCTACGAGCAGTACTTC

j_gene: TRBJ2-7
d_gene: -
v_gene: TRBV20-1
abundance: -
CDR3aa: CSASDRDRYNEQYF
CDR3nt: TGCAGTGCTAGCGACCGAGACAGATACAATGAGCAGTACTTC

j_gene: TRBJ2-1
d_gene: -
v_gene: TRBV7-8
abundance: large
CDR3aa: CASSLFLGSTSYNEQFF
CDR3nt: TGTGCCAGCAGCCTCTTCTTGGGAAGTACATCCTACAATGAGCAGTTCTTC

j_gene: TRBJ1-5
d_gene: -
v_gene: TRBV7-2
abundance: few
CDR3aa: CASSLLSGNQPQHF
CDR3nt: TGTGCCAGCAGCTTATTATCTGGCAATCAGCCCCAGCATTTT

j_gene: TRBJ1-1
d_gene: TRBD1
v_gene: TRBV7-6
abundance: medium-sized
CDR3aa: CASVGPAGTGVNTEAFF
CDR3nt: TGTGCCAGCGTCGGCCCAGCCGGGACAGGGGTGAACACTGAAGCTTTCTTT

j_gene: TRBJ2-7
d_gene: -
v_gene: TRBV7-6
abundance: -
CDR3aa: CASSPGTEQYF
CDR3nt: TGTGCCAGCAGCCCAGGAACCGAGCAGTACTTC

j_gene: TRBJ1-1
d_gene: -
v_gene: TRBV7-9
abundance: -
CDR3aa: CASSLRASAEAFF
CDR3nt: TGTGCCAGCAGCTTACGAGCGTCAGCTGAAGCTTTCTTT

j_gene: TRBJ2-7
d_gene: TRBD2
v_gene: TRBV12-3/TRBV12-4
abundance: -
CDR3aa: CASRRTSGQGDQEQYF
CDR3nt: TGTGCCAGCAGAAGGACTAGCGGCCAAGGGGACCAGGAGCAGTACTTC

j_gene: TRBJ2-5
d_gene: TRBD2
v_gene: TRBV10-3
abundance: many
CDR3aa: CATKGRGDQETQYF
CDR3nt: TGTGCCACAAAGGGGCGGGGGGACCAAGAGACCCAGTACTTC

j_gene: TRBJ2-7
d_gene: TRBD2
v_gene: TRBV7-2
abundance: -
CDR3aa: CASSLERESYEQYF
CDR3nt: TGTGCCAGCAGCTTAGAGCGGGAGTCCTACGAGCAGTACTTC

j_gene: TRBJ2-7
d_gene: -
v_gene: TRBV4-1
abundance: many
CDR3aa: CASSLIWVGSYEQYF
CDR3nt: TGCGCCAGCAGCCTCATCTGGGTGGGTTCCTACGAGCAGTACTTC

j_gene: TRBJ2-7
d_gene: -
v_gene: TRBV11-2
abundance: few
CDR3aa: CASSLVRGAGYEQYF
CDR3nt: TGTGCCAGCAGCTTAGTTAGGGGCGCGGGGTACGAGCAGTACTTC

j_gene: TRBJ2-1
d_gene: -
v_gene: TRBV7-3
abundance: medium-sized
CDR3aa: CASSLGNEQFF
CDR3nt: TGTGCCAGCAGCTTAGGCAATGAGCAGTTCTTC

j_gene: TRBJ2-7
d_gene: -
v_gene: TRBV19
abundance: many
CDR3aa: CASRTGPSSYEQYF
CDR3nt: TGTGCCAGTAGAACGGGACCCAGCTCCTACGAGCAGTACTTC

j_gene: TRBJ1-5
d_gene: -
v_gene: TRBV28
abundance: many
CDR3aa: CASRPQGKDQPQHF
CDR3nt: TGTGCCAGCAGACCACAGGGAAAAGATCAGCCCCAGCATTTT